This passage covers 14 T cell receptor beta chains from one sample sequenced in a study of regulatory T cells in long-lasting Graves disease (dated by TCRdb to 2020 to 2023). Library generation was performed with multiplex PCR. Sequenced on an Illumina HiSeq 4000. CDR3 regions were amplified by Arm-PCR with iRepertoire HTBI primers to construct TCR beta libraries. The public reads were run again by TCRdb, first through fastp at Q25 and then through MiXCR, and only productive beta chains were kept. Each entry is one CDR3 protein sequence, shown with its most common DNA and genes. Here the sample has 400,000 to 500,000 distinct CDR3 sequences; 13% to 15% occur a single time. Jointly, the top ten make up approximately 19% of the sample. This specimen's time point label, interpreted: newly diagnosed GD, antithyroid drugs for less than 3 months. RNA was extracted from PBMCs in TRIzol for both TCR sequencing and RNA sequencing.

This sample was also put to use in a study of T cells in Graves' hyperthyroidism and ophthalmopathy.

The sequencing here drew on peripheral blood mononuclear cells (PBMCs), taken at new diagnosis, from a patient treated with antithyroid drugs. Receptors were obtained from a woman aged 45-65 years with Graves disease. Donor details come from another sample of the same person, matched by shared clones.

This clonotype occurred many times. The chain uses TRBV20-1 and TRBJ2-1, with D uncertain. The CDR3 consists of 12 residues. Per the germline V gene, CDR1 is DFQATT and CDR2 is SNEGSKA (reference sequence). Trimming stripped 6 bases from V and 3 bases from J, with 9 bases between. The CDR3 region is CSARLSYNEQFF. In nucleotides, the CDR3 is TGCAGTGCGCGGCTAAGCTACAATGAGCAGTTCTTC.

This clonotype appeared a few times. The rearrangement joins TRBV6-1 to TRBJ2-7, with D unclear. Trimming pared 0 bases from V and 6 bases from J, leaving 9 bases between. Germline V gene data show CDR1 as MNHNS and CDR2 as SASEGT. The CDR3 is made up of 13 amino acids. CDR3 sequence reads: CASSEAPGLEQYF. CDR3 DNA sequence: TGTGCCAGCAGTGAAGCCCCGGGTCTCGAGCAGTACTTC.

The V gene is TRBV10-3, the J gene TRBJ2-3; 8 nucleotides match TRBD2. Germline values: CDR1 ENHRY, CDR2 SYGVKD. This CDR3 spans 16 amino acids. V gave up 8 bases and J gave up 5 bases; unmatched junction bases: 15. The CDR3 sequence is CAIGGGGGSVGDTQYF. The CDR3 region has the DNA TGTGCCATCGGCGGGGGCGGGGGGTCTGTTGGAGATACGCAGTATTTT.

J is TRBJ2-6 and V is TRBV5-6; a weak D match, TRBD1 (6 bases). Trimming shortened V by 4 bases and J by 0 bases, and 11 bases separated the two germline ends. CDR1 and CDR2 from the germline V gene are SGHDT and YYEEEE. The CDR3 contains 16 residues. CDR3 bases: TGTGCCAGCAGCAGGGGACACTCCTCTGGGGCCAACGTCCTGACTTTC. It codes for CASSRGHSSGANVLTF.

The chain employs TRBV19 and TRBJ1-5; 7 bases are a match to TRBD1. The CDR3 runs to 16 residues. Germline lookup yields CDR1 LNHDA and CDR2 SQIVND (reference sequence). V was pared by 3 bases and J by 5 bases, with 10 bases of the junction left unmatched. The CDR3 loop reads CASSMTRAQGYQPQHF. The CDR3 DNA reads as TGTGCCAGTAGTATGACGCGTGCACAGGGGTATCAGCCCCAGCATTTT.

V gene TRBV7-9 combines with J gene TRBJ2-2, with TRBD2 matching over 11 bases. CDR1 SEHNR and CDR2 FQNEAQ come from the germline V gene (reference sequence). The ends lost 2 bases at V and 2 bases at J; junction bases unmatched: 4. This CDR3 region has 17 residues. The CDR3 DNA is TGTGCCAGCAGCTTAACGGGACTAGCGGAAAACACCGGGGAGCTGTTTTTT. This codes for CASSLTGLAENTGELFF.

This rearrangement joins TRBV28 to TRBJ2-4, with TRBD2 identical over 16 bases. Matching the DNA end better, TRBJ2-7 makes the J call doubtful. CDR3 length: 20 residues. Germline-derived CDR1 and CDR2 are MDHEN and SYDVKM. CDR3 DNA sequence: TGTGCCAGCCCCAGAGATCGGATTCCCGGGACTAGCGGGAGGGCCCTCGAGCAGTACTTC. Amino acids: CASPRDRIPGTSGRALEQYF.

At least ten counts were recorded for this clonotype. This chain links TRBV3-1 with TRBJ1-6, with D possibly TRBD1 on 5 matching bases. Looked up from germline, CDR1 is LGHDT and CDR2 is YNNKEL (reference sequence). V gave up 6 bases and J gave up 5 bases, with 8 bases separating them. There are 13 residues in the CDR3. Here the CDR3 reads CASRGVDNSPLHF. The CDR3, as DNA: TGTGCCAGCAGGGGGGTAGATAATTCACCCCTCCACTTT.

This clonotype has a count of ten or more. The chain is built from TRBV30 and TRBJ1-1; the D is unclear. V lost 3 bases and J 1 base, leaving 6 bases between the germline ends. CDR1 is GTSNPN, CDR2 SVGIG, per germline (reference sequence). This CDR3 region has 12 residues. CDR3 DNA: TGTGCCTGGAGGGCAGCGAACACTGAAGCTTTCTTT. This sequence encodes CAWRAANTEAFF.

This clonotype was found many times. This rearrangement joins TRBV20-1 to TRBJ2-7; 8 bases match TRBD1. There are 11 residues in the CDR3. The V segment lost 5 bases and the J segment 6 bases; nucleotides outside the gene matches: 3. In germline, CDR1 is DFQATT, CDR2 SNEGSKA (reference sequence). The CDR3 region is CSAGQGPEQYF. The CDR3 nucleotides are TGCAGTGCTGGACAGGGTCCCGAGCAGTACTTC.

This clonotype appeared a single time. This rearrangement joins TRBV4-2 to TRBJ2-1; 7 positions agree with TRBD2. The CDR3 is 16 amino acids. Germline values: CDR1 LGHNA, CDR2 YNFKEQ. V trimming: 4 bases; J trimming: 12 bases; junction bases outside the gene matches: 18. CDR3 DNA: TGTGCCAGCAGCCCTGAAATGGCGAGCGGGGCCATGGCGCAGTTCTTC. Amino acids: CASSPEMASGAMAQFF.

This clonotype occurred many times. The J gene is TRBJ2-1, the V gene TRBV10-3; TRBD2 agrees at 9 bases. The trim removed 7 bases at V and 5 bases at J, leaving 6 bases unmatched. The CDR3 has 14 amino acids. Germline V CDR1 and CDR2: ENHRY, SYGVKD. For the CDR3, the DNA is TGTGCCATCATGGCTAGCGGGAACGACAATGAGCAGTTCTTC. Translation gives CAIMASGNDNEQFF.

Ten or more counts support this clonotype. V usage is TRBV11-2 and J usage is TRBJ2-7; TRBD1 matches at 10 bases. Germline assignment: CDR1 SGHAT and CDR2 FQNNGV. V gave up 5 bases and J gave up 0 bases; unmatched junction bases: 7. The CDR3 consists of 16 residues. CDR3 bases: TGTGCCAGCAGCAGTGACAGGGGGCTAAGCTCCTACGAGCAGTACTTC. This encodes CASSSDRGLSSYEQYF.

This chain joins TRBV18 and TRBJ1-4, with D unclear. This CDR3 region has 14 residues. V was cut by 0 bases and J by 8 bases, with 10 bases left in between. Germline CDR1 and CDR2: KGHSH and LQKENI. The CDR3 protein is CASSPPGSAEKLFF. The CDR3, as DNA: TGTGCCAGCTCACCACCAGGAAGCGCCGAAAAACTGTTTTTT.